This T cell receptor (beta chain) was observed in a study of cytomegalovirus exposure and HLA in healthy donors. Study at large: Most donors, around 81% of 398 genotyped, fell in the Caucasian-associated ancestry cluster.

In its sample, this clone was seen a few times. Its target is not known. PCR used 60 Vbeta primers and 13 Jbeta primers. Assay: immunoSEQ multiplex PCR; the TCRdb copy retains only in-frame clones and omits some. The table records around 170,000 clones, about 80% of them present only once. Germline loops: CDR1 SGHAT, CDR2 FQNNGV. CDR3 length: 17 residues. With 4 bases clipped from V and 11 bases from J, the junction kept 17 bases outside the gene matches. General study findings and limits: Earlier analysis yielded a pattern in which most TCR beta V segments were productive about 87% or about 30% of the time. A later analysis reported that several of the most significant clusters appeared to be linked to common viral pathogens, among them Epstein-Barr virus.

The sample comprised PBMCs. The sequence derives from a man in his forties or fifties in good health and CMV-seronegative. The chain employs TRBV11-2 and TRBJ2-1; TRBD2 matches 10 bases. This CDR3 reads CASSSIREREGVAKQFF. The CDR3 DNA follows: TGTGCCAGCAGCTCTATCAGGGAGCGGGAGGGGGTAGCGAAGCAGTTCTTC.